These 25 T cell receptor beta chains were all obtained from the same sample, sequenced in a study of cytomegalovirus exposure and HLA in healthy donors. Data came from immunoSEQ multiplex PCR; TCRdb stores just in-frame clones and leaves some out. The sample holds 120,000 to 150,000 clones, just over 85% seen once. Source material: PBMCs. These receptors all come from a woman between 18 and 29 years old in good health and CMV-seropositive.

The rearrangement joins TRBV28 to TRBJ2-7, with 7 bases fitting TRBD1. CDR3 length equals 14 residues. Germline V gives CDR1 MDHEN, CDR2 SYDVKM. Germline trimming cut 2 bases from V and 5 bases from J; bases unmatched to any gene: 6. For the CDR3, the DNA is TGTGCCAGCAGTTTAGGACAGGCACAGCACGAGCAGTACTTC. It is translated as CASSLGQAQHEQYF. The full variable domain, completed using reference TRBV28 and TRBJ2-7, is DVKVTQSSRYLVKRTGEKVFLECVQDMDHENMFWYRQDPGLGLRLIYFSYDVKMKEKGDIPEGYSVSREKKERFSLILESASTNQTSMYLCASSLGQAQHEQYFGPGTRLTVT.

This chain joins TRBV27 and TRBJ1-5, with TRBD1 matching over 7 bases. Germline V gene sequence: CDR1 MNHEY, CDR2 SMNVEV (reference sequence). Trimming cost V 2 bases and J 0 bases; bases outside gene matches: 10. This CDR3 has 18 amino acids. The CDR3 DNA sequence: TGTGCCAGCAGTTTAACCCTGGGACAGCAATATAGCAATCAGCCCCAGCATTTT. It yields the protein CASSLTLGQQYSNQPQHF.

The CDR3 spells CASSDMEVTYEQYF. DNA for the CDR3: TGTGCCAGCAGTGATATGGAGGTGACCTACGAGCAGTACTTC. V gene TRBV6-1 combines with J gene TRBJ2-7; D might be TRBD2 (5 bases). This CDR3 contains 14 residues. Trimming stripped 3 bases from V and 2 bases from J, with 11 bases between. Germline V lookup: CDR1 MNHNS, CDR2 SASEGT.

This clone was observed a handful of times. The chain joins TRBV5-1 to TRBJ2-7; 10 nucleotides line up with TRBD2. J gave up 0 bases and V 6 bases, and 3 bases lay outside the gene matches. CDR3 length equals 14 residues. CDR1 and CDR2 from the germline V gene are SGHRS and YFSETQ. The CDR3 DNA follows: TGCGCCAGCACCACTAGCGGGGACTCCTACGAGCAGTACTTC. Protein product: CASTTSGDSYEQYF.

The genes are TRBV7-6 and TRBJ2-7; 7 nucleotides agree with TRBD2. The ends lost 5 bases at V and 2 bases at J; junction bases unmatched: 15. Germline CDR1 reads SGHVS; CDR2 reads FNYEAQ. The CDR3 extends over 17 amino acids. CDR3 residues: CASSPLRGGSKPYEQYF. CDR3 sequence (DNA): TGTGCCAGCAGCCCCCTTAGGGGCGGGAGTAAGCCCTACGAGCAGTACTTC.

The chain carries TRBV27 and TRBJ2-2, with D possibly matching TRBD1 (5 bases). This CDR3 region has 14 residues. The V gene lost 2 bases and the J gene lost 2 bases, with 6 bases spanning the gap. Per germline, CDR1 MNHEY and CDR2 SMNVEV (reference sequence). The CDR3 DNA reads TGTGCCAGCAGTTTAGGGGCTAACACCGGGGAGCTGTTTTTT. Amino acid sequence: CASSLGANTGELFF.

V gene TRBV27 combines with J gene TRBJ1-1; D perhaps matches TRBD1 (6 bases). CDR1 is MNHEY, CDR2 SMNVEV, per germline (reference sequence). This CDR3 is 14 amino acids long. V was pared by 3 bases and J by 4 bases, with 12 bases between. The CDR3, as DNA: TGTGCCAGCAGTTTCACCAGGGGTTTCACTGAAGCTTTCTTT. It encodes CASSFTRGFTEAFF.

This clone has a single count. The CDR3 protein is CASSYSRGMGNYGYTF. The CDR3 bases are TGTGCCAGCAGTTACTCTCGGGGGATGGGTAACTATGGCTACACCTTC. The chain couples TRBV6-6 to TRBJ1-2; TRBD1 might be the D (5 bases). The CDR3 is made up of 16 amino acids. The ends were cut back, 0 bases at V and 1 base at J, with 12 bases in the middle. Germline V gene sequence: CDR1 MNHNY, CDR2 SVGAGI (reference sequence).

The chain links TRBV28 to TRBJ2-7; the match to TRBD1 covers 7 bases. V was pared by 4 bases and J by 6 bases, with 9 bases of the junction left unmatched. The CDR3 is made up of 14 amino acids. CDR1 MDHEN and CDR2 SYDVKM come from the germline V gene. The chain's CDR3 is CASSYPTGSAEQYF. DNA for the CDR3: TGTGCCAGCAGTTACCCGACAGGGTCGGCCGAGCAGTACTTC.

J is TRBJ2-7 and V is TRBV19; 8 bases fit TRBD1. The junction had 4 bases not matched to a gene; V was cut back by 3 bases and J by 0 bases. There are 15 residues in the CDR3. CDR1 is LNHDA and CDR2 is SQIVND in the germline V gene (reference sequence). The CDR3: CASSMGQAGSYEQYF. For the CDR3, the DNA is TGTGCCAGTAGTATGGGACAGGCCGGCTCCTACGAGCAGTACTTC.

The V gene is TRBV6-1, the J gene TRBJ2-5; D gene unclear. Trimming removed 2 bases at V and 5 bases at J, with 6 bases between. Germline CDR1 is MNHNS and CDR2 is SASEGT. This CDR3 has 12 amino acids. CDR3 residues: CASSENWETQYF. The CDR3 DNA sequence: TGTGCCAGCAGTGAAAACTGGGAGACCCAGTACTTC.

This clone turned up a few times. This chain joins TRBV19 and TRBJ1-6; TRBD1 is a possible D gene (6 bases). The CDR3 is 12 residues long. The V end lost 8 bases, the J end lost 8 bases, and 10 bases lay between the germline ends. Germline CDR1 is LNHDA and CDR2 is SQIVND (reference sequence). In DNA form, the CDR3 reads TGTGCCAGTCGGGACAAGTATTCACCCCTCCACTTT. Translating it yields CASRDKYSPLHF. Filled out from reference TRBV19 and TRBJ1-6, the complete variable domain reads DGGITQSPKYLFRKEGQNVTLSCEQNLNHDAMYWYRQDPGQGLRLIYYSQIVNDFQKGDIAEGYSVSREKKESFPLTVTSAQKNPTAFYLCASRDKYSPLHFGNGTRLTVT.

V is TRBV27 and J is TRBJ2-3; the match to TRBD2 covers 8 bases. Germline-derived CDR1 and CDR2 are MNHEY and SMNVEV (reference sequence). This CDR3 region has 17 residues. The junction had 10 bases not matched to a gene; V was cut back by 1 base and J by 4 bases. Here the CDR3 DNA reads TGTGCCAGCAGTTTATTGGGCGGGGGGAGTATCGCAGATACGCAGTATTTT. This codes for CASSLLGGGSIADTQYF.

CDR3 sequence: CASSPAGRGYEQYF. The DNA of the CDR3 is TGTGCCAGCAGCCCAGCTGGACGGGGCTACGAGCAGTACTTC. The J gene is TRBJ2-7, the V gene TRBV7-8; maybe TRBD2 (5 bases). Trimming pared 5 bases from V and 3 bases from J, leaving 14 bases between. CDR1 and CDR2 (germline): SGHVS, FQNEAQ. This CDR3 spans 14 amino acids.

The V gene is TRBV2, the J gene TRBJ2-7; TRBD1 is a possible D gene (5 bases). CDR3 length: 13 amino acids. V lost 6 bases and J lost 5, with 14 bases in between. CDR1 and CDR2 from the germline V gene are SNHLY and FYNNEI. The CDR3 bases are TGTGCCAGCAGCAAACAGGATTTTAACGAGCAGTACTTC. This sequence encodes CASSKQDFNEQYF.

This clone was recorded a few times. The CDR3: CASRKPANTGELFF. CDR3 DNA: TGTGCCAGTAGGAAACCCGCTAATACCGGGGAGCTGTTTTTT. The J gene is TRBJ2-2, the V gene TRBV19; unclear D gene. The germline gives CDR1 LNHDA, CDR2 SQIVND (reference sequence). The CDR3 extends over 14 amino acids. V gave up 6 bases and J gave up 5 bases, with 13 bases separating them.

The chain is built from TRBV10-3 and TRBJ1-2; D gene ambiguous. Germline V lookup: CDR1 ENHRY, CDR2 SYGVKD. The CDR3 runs to 15 residues. Trimming took off 2 bases at V and 8 bases at J, with 18 bases between the two ends. The CDR3: CAISENDWGGTGYTF. The CDR3 nucleotides are TGTGCCATCAGTGAGAACGATTGGGGAGGAACGGGCTACACCTTC.

The chain carries TRBV19 and TRBJ2-1; 9 bases map to TRBD1. Germline CDR1 and CDR2: LNHDA and SQIVND (reference sequence). Trimming at V came to 5 bases and at J to 2 bases, leaving 7 bases not matched to a gene. There are 16 residues in the CDR3. The chain's CDR3 is CASSPRTGEPYNEQFF. CDR3 in DNA: TGTGCCAGTAGTCCCCGGACAGGGGAACCCTACAATGAGCAGTTCTTC.

J is TRBJ2-7 and V is TRBV4-3; TRBD1 aligns across 10 bases. This CDR3 region has 15 residues. Trimming removed 0 bases from V and 2 bases from J; junction bases left unmatched: 1. Germline assignment: CDR1 LGHNA and CDR2 YSLEER. This CDR3 reads CASSQDGTGAYEQYF. The CDR3 region has the DNA TGCGCCAGCAGCCAAGATGGGACAGGGGCCTACGAGCAGTACTTC.

This chain uses TRBV27 with TRBJ2-1; TRBD1 matches 8 bases. Per germline, CDR1 MNHEY and CDR2 SMNVEV (reference sequence). The CDR3 covers 14 residues. Germline trimming cut 6 bases from V and 6 bases from J; bases unmatched to any gene: 7. The CDR3 here is CASSRTGPTNEQFF. The CDR3 region has the DNA TGTGCCAGCAGCAGGACAGGGCCGACCAATGAGCAGTTCTTC.

This chain connects TRBV28 to TRBJ1-6, with TRBD1 matching over 7 bases. V lost 2 bases, J lost 0 bases, and 13 bases stayed unmatched. CDR3 length: 20 residues. Germline V gene data show CDR1 as MDHEN and CDR2 as SYDVKM. The CDR3 region has the DNA TGTGCCAGCAGTTTAATCCAGCCGGGACAGACGAGCTCCTATAATTCACCCCTCCACTTT. It encodes CASSLIQPGQTSSYNSPLHF.

This clone has only one observation. The gene calls are TRBV2 and TRBJ1-4, with 8 bases matching TRBD1. The V segment lost 6 bases and the J segment 8 bases; nucleotides outside the gene matches: 8. The germline V gene has CDR1 SNHLY and CDR2 FYNNEI. CDR3 length equals 14 residues. Written as DNA, the CDR3 is TGTGCCAGCAGGATAGGGACAGGACTAGAAAAACTGTTTTTT. Translating it yields CASRIGTGLEKLFF.

V and J are TRBV28 and TRBJ1-5, with 7 bases lining up with TRBD1. Germline CDR1 reads MDHEN; CDR2 reads SYDVKM. This CDR3 has 17 residues. Trimming cost V 3 bases and J 7 bases; bases outside gene matches: 15. In DNA form, the CDR3 reads TGTGCCAGCAGTTTCGGATTAGGCAGGGGGAATGTACAGCCCCAGCATTTT. Encoded protein: CASSFGLGRGNVQPQHF. Together with reference TRBV28 and TRBJ1-5, the CDR3 gives the full variable domain: DVKVTQSSRYLVKRTGEKVFLECVQDMDHENMFWYRQDPGLGLRLIYFSYDVKMKEKGDIPEGYSVSREKKERFSLILESASTNQTSMYLCASSFGLGRGNVQPQHFGDGTRLSIL.

V gene TRBV28 combines with J gene TRBJ1-2; 7 positions agree with TRBD1. V was pared by 2 bases and J by 8 bases, with 5 bases of the junction left unmatched. The CDR3 is 13 amino acids. Germline V gives CDR1 MDHEN, CDR2 SYDVKM. The CDR3 DNA reads TGTGCCAGCAGTTTACGACAGGGTCGGGGCTACACCTTC. Residues: CASSLRQGRGYTF.

The V call is TRBV5-1, the J call TRBJ2-5; no definite D call. The CDR3 runs to 12 residues. Trimming took off 5 bases at V and 1 base at J, with 6 bases between the two ends. Germline loops: CDR1 SGHRS, CDR2 YFSETQ. The CDR3 sequence: CASSVSQETQYF. As DNA, the CDR3 is TGCGCCAGCAGTGTCAGCCAAGAGACCCAGTACTTC.